Listed below are T cell receptor beta chains from one sample, sequenced in a study of T cell repertoires in cytomegalovirus infection. Their specific antigens are unknown. TCRdb re-analysed the reads in MiXCR, keeping a single row per CDR3 protein. The table includes approximately 120,000 distinct CDR3 sequences, 29% detected once. This specimen consisted of CD8+ T cells from cultured PBMCs, obtained from culture after CMV antigen stimulation. The source is a human donor in good health (CMV status not recorded). Some clones in this sample may be carry-over from other donors' samples. CDR3s include the opening cysteine and the closing phenylalanine or tryptophan. The order of the fields is J gene, D gene, clone size, V gene, CDR3 DNA, CDR3 protein. A D gene is named only where the DNA matches it firmly. Where a row states a size, it is once, few, many or the class of an expanded clone; other rows omit it.

j_call: TRBJ2-7
d_call: TRBD2
clone_size: NA
v_call: TRBV5-1
cdr3_nt: TGCGCCAGCAGCCCCGGTGCTAGCGGGGCATCCTACGAGCAGTACTTC
cdr3_aa: CASSPGASGASYEQYF

j_call: TRBJ2-7
d_call: NA
clone_size: NA
v_call: TRBV6-1
cdr3_nt: TGTGCCAGCAGTGAAGCGCAACAGGAGATCTACGAGCAGTACTTC
cdr3_aa: CASSEAQQEIYEQYF

j_call: TRBJ1-5
d_call: TRBD1
clone_size: NA
v_call: TRBV7-9
cdr3_nt: TGTGCCGGCCATCTTCCGGACAGGGCAAATCAGCCCCAGCATTTT
cdr3_aa: CAGHLPDRANQPQHF

j_call: TRBJ1-5
d_call: NA
clone_size: NA
v_call: TRBV20-1
cdr3_nt: TGCAGTGCGCGGGGACCTGATCAGCCCCAGCATTTT
cdr3_aa: CSARGPDQPQHF

j_call: TRBJ1-3
d_call: TRBD1
clone_size: few
v_call: TRBV2
cdr3_nt: TGTGCCAGCAGTGATTGGACAGGGGGAAACACCATATATTTT
cdr3_aa: CASSDWTGGNTIYF

j_call: TRBJ2-1
d_call: NA
clone_size: NA
v_call: TRBV7-9
cdr3_nt: TGTGCCAGCAGCCCGGCAATCGATGAGCAGTTCTTC
cdr3_aa: CASSPAIDEQFF

j_call: TRBJ1-6
d_call: NA
clone_size: NA
v_call: TRBV10-3
cdr3_nt: TGTGCCATCAGTGAGTCGGTTGGGGGCGGCGATCAGGCCCTCCACTTT
cdr3_aa: CAISESVGGGDQALHF

j_call: TRBJ2-2
d_call: NA
clone_size: NA
v_call: TRBV7-6
cdr3_nt: TGTGCCAGCAGCTTACTGGTAGGGGGTTTCAGCACCGGGGAGCTGTTTTTT
cdr3_aa: CASSLLVGGFSTGELFF

j_call: TRBJ2-7
d_call: NA
clone_size: NA
v_call: TRBV10-3
cdr3_nt: TGTGCCATCACCAGCGGGTCCACCTACGAGCAGTACTTC
cdr3_aa: CAITSGSTYEQYF

j_call: TRBJ1-1
d_call: NA
clone_size: few
v_call: TRBV5-4
cdr3_nt: TGTGCCAGCAGCTCTACACAGAACACTGAAGCTTTCTTT
cdr3_aa: CASSSTQNTEAFF

j_call: TRBJ2-3
d_call: TRBD1
clone_size: few
v_call: TRBV2
cdr3_nt: TGTGCCAGCAGTGAACAGGGGGCAGGCACAGATACGCAGTATTTT
cdr3_aa: CASSEQGAGTDTQYF

j_call: TRBJ1-1
d_call: NA
clone_size: few
v_call: TRBV6-5
cdr3_nt: TGTGCCAGCAGTCAACAGGGAAACACTGAAGCTTTCTTT
cdr3_aa: CASSQQGNTEAFF

j_call: TRBJ2-1
d_call: TRBD2
clone_size: NA
v_call: TRBV6-8
cdr3_nt: TGTGCCAGCAGTTACTCGATTAGCGGGGGGGCCCGAAACAATGAGCAGTTCTTC
cdr3_aa: CASSYSISGGARNNEQFF

j_call: TRBJ1-1
d_call: NA
clone_size: many
v_call: TRBV6-5
cdr3_nt: TGTGCCAGCAGTTACTATCAGGGGAACACTGAAGCTTTCTTT
cdr3_aa: CASSYYQGNTEAFF

j_call: TRBJ2-5
d_call: NA
clone_size: NA
v_call: TRBV7-9
cdr3_nt: TGTGCCAGCAGCTTAATTGTTGAGACAAGTCCTTATGAGACCCAGTACTTC
cdr3_aa: CASSLIVETSPYETQYF

j_call: TRBJ2-5
d_call: TRBD2
clone_size: many
v_call: TRBV7-8
cdr3_nt: TGTGCCAGCAGCGGACTCTGGACTAGCGGGGCCCAAGAGACCCAGTACTTC
cdr3_aa: CASSGLWTSGAQETQYF

j_call: TRBJ1-1
d_call: NA
clone_size: few
v_call: TRBV6-6
cdr3_nt: TGTGCATTTGGGGACAAGGGTAGAAGAGCTGAAGCTTTCTTT
cdr3_aa: CAFGDKGRRAEAFF

j_call: TRBJ2-7
d_call: TRBD2
clone_size: NA
v_call: TRBV28
cdr3_nt: TGTGCCAGCAGCCCCGGGGGGGGGCACTCCTACGAGCAGTACTTC
cdr3_aa: CASSPGGGHSYEQYF

j_call: TRBJ1-2
d_call: TRBD1
clone_size: NA
v_call: TRBV7-9
cdr3_nt: TGTGCCAGCAGGGACGAGGGGGCGGCCCGCTACACCTTC
cdr3_aa: CASRDEGAARYTF

j_call: TRBJ2-7
d_call: NA
clone_size: few
v_call: TRBV27
cdr3_nt: TGTGCCAGCAGGCCCAGTGGACCCAGGAGGCAGTACTTC
cdr3_aa: CASRPSGPRRQYF

j_call: TRBJ1-1
d_call: NA
clone_size: few
v_call: TRBV27
cdr3_nt: TGTGCCAGCAGTTTTTGGCTGGGGGTGAACACTGAAGCTTTCTTT
cdr3_aa: CASSFWLGVNTEAFF

j_call: TRBJ2-1
d_call: TRBD1
clone_size: NA
v_call: TRBV12-3/TRBV12-4
cdr3_nt: TGTGCCAGCAGCGAAGGACAGGGTATTAATGAGCAGTTCTTC
cdr3_aa: CASSEGQGINEQFF

j_call: TRBJ2-7
d_call: NA
clone_size: NA
v_call: TRBV28
cdr3_nt: TGTGCCAGCAGTTTGATCCCCCCTGGGAGCGCTTACGAGCAGTACTTC
cdr3_aa: CASSLIPPGSAYEQYF

j_call: TRBJ1-2
d_call: NA
clone_size: many
v_call: TRBV10-3
cdr3_nt: TGTGCCATCAACGGGGGAGCTAACTATGGCTACACCTTC
cdr3_aa: CAINGGANYGYTF

j_call: TRBJ2-1
d_call: NA
clone_size: NA
v_call: TRBV12-3/TRBV12-4
cdr3_nt: TGTGCCAGCAGTTTGCAGCAGTACAATGAGCAGTTCTTC
cdr3_aa: CASSLQQYNEQFF

j_call: TRBJ1-3
d_call: NA
clone_size: few
v_call: TRBV4-1
cdr3_nt: TGCGCCAGCAGCCAAGTCGACCCCGGACTCCTAAAGGGAAACACCATATATTTT
cdr3_aa: CASSQVDPGLLKGNTIYF

j_call: TRBJ1-4
d_call: NA
clone_size: many
v_call: TRBV2
cdr3_nt: TGTGCCAGCAGTGAATGGCAGTATGAAAAACTGTTTTTT
cdr3_aa: CASSEWQYEKLFF

j_call: TRBJ2-1
d_call: NA
clone_size: few
v_call: TRBV2
cdr3_nt: TGTGCCAGCTTGTCACAGGGCCCGACCTCCTACAATGAGCAGTTCTTC
cdr3_aa: CASLSQGPTSYNEQFF

j_call: TRBJ2-7
d_call: TRBD2
clone_size: few
v_call: TRBV9
cdr3_nt: TGTGCCAGCAGCGTAGGAGGCGGGGGGACTTCAGAGCAGTACTTC
cdr3_aa: CASSVGGGGTSEQYF

j_call: TRBJ2-1
d_call: TRBD2
clone_size: few
v_call: TRBV7-6
cdr3_nt: TGTGCCAGCAGCTCACTCCAGACTAGCTACCCCTACAATGAGCAGTTCTTC
cdr3_aa: CASSSLQTSYPYNEQFF

j_call: TRBJ1-6
d_call: TRBD1
clone_size: few
v_call: TRBV18
cdr3_nt: TGTGCCAGCTCACTAGGACAGGGGGAACATTCACCCCTCCACTTT
cdr3_aa: CASSLGQGEHSPLHF

j_call: TRBJ2-3
d_call: NA
clone_size: many
v_call: TRBV7-9
cdr3_nt: TGTGCCAGCAGCCCTGCTGGAGATACGCAGTATTTT
cdr3_aa: CASSPAGDTQYF

j_call: TRBJ2-2
d_call: NA
clone_size: few
v_call: TRBV6-5
cdr3_nt: TGTGCCAGCAGTTACTATAGGGGGGACACCGGGGAGCTGTTTTTT
cdr3_aa: CASSYYRGDTGELFF

j_call: TRBJ2-3
d_call: TRBD2
clone_size: few
v_call: TRBV20-1
cdr3_nt: TGCAGTGCTAGAGATGGGACTAGCTACACAGATACGCAGTATTTT
cdr3_aa: CSARDGTSYTDTQYF

j_call: TRBJ2-7
d_call: TRBD2
clone_size: NA
v_call: TRBV7-9
cdr3_nt: TGTGCCAGCAGCTCTCGGGCGGGGGGAGACGACGAGCAGTACTTC
cdr3_aa: CASSSRAGGDDEQYF

j_call: TRBJ2-1
d_call: NA
clone_size: NA
v_call: TRBV7-6
cdr3_nt: TGTGCCAGCAGCTTGGGCAGCCCTCCCTACAATGAGCAGTTCTTC
cdr3_aa: CASSLGSPPYNEQFF

j_call: TRBJ2-7
d_call: TRBD1
clone_size: many
v_call: TRBV6-5
cdr3_nt: TGTGCCAGCATCTCCACCGGGACAGGGGAGGAAGAGCAGTACTTC
cdr3_aa: CASISTGTGEEEQYF

j_call: TRBJ2-5
d_call: NA
clone_size: NA
v_call: TRBV18
cdr3_nt: TGTGCCAGCTCACCAGGGGCAGGCCAAGAGACCCAGTACTTC
cdr3_aa: CASSPGAGQETQYF

j_call: TRBJ2-1
d_call: NA
clone_size: NA
v_call: TRBV7-8
cdr3_nt: TGTGCCAGCAGCTTAGTTACAGCAGACAATGAGCAGTTCTTC
cdr3_aa: CASSLVTADNEQFF

j_call: TRBJ2-7
d_call: TRBD1
clone_size: few
v_call: TRBV12-3/TRBV12-4
cdr3_nt: TGTGCCAGCAGTTTTTTGGGACAGTCCCTCTACGAGCAGTACTTC
cdr3_aa: CASSFLGQSLYEQYF

j_call: TRBJ1-2
d_call: NA
clone_size: few
v_call: TRBV29-1
cdr3_nt: TGCAGCGTTGAAGCAAGGGGAGCTAACTATGGCTACACCTTC
cdr3_aa: CSVEARGANYGYTF

j_call: TRBJ1-2
d_call: NA
clone_size: NA
v_call: TRBV20-1
cdr3_nt: TGCAGTGCTAGAGATCGGGGGACAAGTAACTATGGCTACACCTTC
cdr3_aa: CSARDRGTSNYGYTF

j_call: TRBJ2-7
d_call: NA
clone_size: NA
v_call: TRBV29-1
cdr3_nt: TGCAGCGTTGAGGAGGTCTCACGCGAGCAGTACTTC
cdr3_aa: CSVEEVSREQYF

j_call: TRBJ2-1
d_call: NA
clone_size: many
v_call: TRBV27
cdr3_nt: TGTGCCAGCAGCTCTGGGGTACCCCTCTCCTACAATGAGCAGTTCTTC
cdr3_aa: CASSSGVPLSYNEQFF

j_call: TRBJ2-5
d_call: NA
clone_size: few
v_call: TRBV25-1
cdr3_nt: TGTGCCAGCACCAGGAGAGGCCACACCGGCGAGACCCAGTACTTC
cdr3_aa: CASTRRGHTGETQYF

j_call: TRBJ2-3
d_call: NA
clone_size: many
v_call: TRBV7-8
cdr3_nt: TGTGCCAGCAGCTCCTACGGGACTTCACGAGATACGCAGTATTTT
cdr3_aa: CASSSYGTSRDTQYF

j_call: TRBJ2-3
d_call: NA
clone_size: NA
v_call: TRBV12-3/TRBV12-4
cdr3_nt: TGTGCCAGCAGTGACGGATGGGACACAGATACGCAGTATTTT
cdr3_aa: CASSDGWDTDTQYF

j_call: TRBJ2-1
d_call: TRBD2
clone_size: NA
v_call: TRBV6-2/TRBV6-3
cdr3_nt: TGTGCCAGCAGCTATACCCTCGGCGGGGGATACAATGAGCAGTTCTTC
cdr3_aa: CASSYTLGGGYNEQFF

j_call: TRBJ2-1
d_call: TRBD2
clone_size: few
v_call: TRBV7-9
cdr3_nt: TGTGCCAGCAGCTTTTCGACTAGCGGGGGCGATTTCAATGAGCAGTTCTTC
cdr3_aa: CASSFSTSGGDFNEQFF

j_call: TRBJ2-3
d_call: TRBD2
clone_size: NA
v_call: TRBV20-1
cdr3_nt: TGCAGTGCTAGAGATTATGCGGGGGTGACAGATACGCAGTATTTT
cdr3_aa: CSARDYAGVTDTQYF

j_call: TRBJ2-1
d_call: TRBD1
clone_size: NA
v_call: TRBV6-4
cdr3_nt: TGTGCCAGCAGTGAGGAGACAGGGACCGATGAGCAGTTCTTC
cdr3_aa: CASSEETGTDEQFF

j_call: TRBJ2-1
d_call: TRBD2
clone_size: NA
v_call: TRBV10-3
cdr3_nt: TGTGCCATCAGGGGGACTAGCGGTGGCTTGGATGAGCAGTTCTTC
cdr3_aa: CAIRGTSGGLDEQFF

j_call: TRBJ2-7
d_call: TRBD2
clone_size: NA
v_call: TRBV29-1
cdr3_nt: TGCAGCGTCCAGGGACTAGCGGGGGGGCCTGGGTACGAGCAGTACTTC
cdr3_aa: CSVQGLAGGPGYEQYF